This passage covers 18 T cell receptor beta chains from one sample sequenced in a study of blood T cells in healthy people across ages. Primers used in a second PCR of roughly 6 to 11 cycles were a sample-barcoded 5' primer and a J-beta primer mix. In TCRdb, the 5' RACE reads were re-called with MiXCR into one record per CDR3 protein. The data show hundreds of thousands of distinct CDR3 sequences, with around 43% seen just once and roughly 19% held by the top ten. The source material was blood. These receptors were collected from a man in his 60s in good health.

CDR3 in DNA: TGCGCCAGCAGCTTGGTAGCGACAACCAACACCGGGGAGCTGTTTTTT. It yields the protein CASSLVATTNTGELFF. V usage is TRBV5-1 and J usage is TRBJ2-2, with D perhaps TRBD2 (5 bases). CDR3 size: 16 residues. CDR1 SGHRS and CDR2 YFSETQ come from the germline V gene. Trimming left V 0 bases short and J 2 bases short, with 11 bases between.

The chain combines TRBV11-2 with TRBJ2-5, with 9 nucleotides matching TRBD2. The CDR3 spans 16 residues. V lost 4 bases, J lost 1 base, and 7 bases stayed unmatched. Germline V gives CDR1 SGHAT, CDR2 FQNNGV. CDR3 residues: CASSSFGRGGQETQYF. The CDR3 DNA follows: TGTGCCAGCAGCTCCTTCGGGCGGGGGGGCCAAGAGACCCAGTACTTC.

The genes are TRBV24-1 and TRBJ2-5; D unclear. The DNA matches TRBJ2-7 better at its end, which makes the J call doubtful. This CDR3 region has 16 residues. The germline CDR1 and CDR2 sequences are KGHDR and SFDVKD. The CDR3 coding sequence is TGTGCCACCAGTGATTTGTGGCAGATCACCCTCTACGAGCAGTACTTC. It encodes CATSDLWQITLYEQYF.

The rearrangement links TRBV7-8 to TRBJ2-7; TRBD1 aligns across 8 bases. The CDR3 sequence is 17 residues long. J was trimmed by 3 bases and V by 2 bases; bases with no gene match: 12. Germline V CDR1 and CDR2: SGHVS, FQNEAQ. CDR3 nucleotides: TGTGCCAGCAGCTTAAAACCGACAGGGGAGAGGGACTACGAGCAGTACTTC. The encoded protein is CASSLKPTGERDYEQYF.

CDR3 DNA: TGCAGTGCTAGAGATCTGGGACTAGTTGTAGATACGCAGTATTTT. Encoded protein: CSARDLGLVVDTQYF. J is TRBJ2-3 and V is TRBV20-1, with 8 bases that match TRBD2. CDR3 length equals 15 residues. Trimming cost V 0 bases and J 5 bases; bases outside gene matches: 7. Germline loops: CDR1 DFQATT, CDR2 SNEGSKA (reference sequence).

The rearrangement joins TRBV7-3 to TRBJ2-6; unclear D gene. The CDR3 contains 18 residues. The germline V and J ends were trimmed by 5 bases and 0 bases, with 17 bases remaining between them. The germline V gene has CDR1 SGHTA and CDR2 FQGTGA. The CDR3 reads CASSPLRSGVSGANVLTF. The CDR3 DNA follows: TGTGCCAGCAGCCCCCTGAGGAGTGGAGTCTCTGGGGCCAACGTCCTGACTTTC.

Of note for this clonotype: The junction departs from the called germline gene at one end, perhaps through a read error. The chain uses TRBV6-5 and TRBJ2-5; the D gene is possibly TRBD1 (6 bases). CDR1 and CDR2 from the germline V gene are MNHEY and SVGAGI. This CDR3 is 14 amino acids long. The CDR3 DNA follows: TGTGCCGGCAGCCATCTCGGGACACAAGAGACCCAGTACTTC. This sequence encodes CAGSHLGTQETQYF.

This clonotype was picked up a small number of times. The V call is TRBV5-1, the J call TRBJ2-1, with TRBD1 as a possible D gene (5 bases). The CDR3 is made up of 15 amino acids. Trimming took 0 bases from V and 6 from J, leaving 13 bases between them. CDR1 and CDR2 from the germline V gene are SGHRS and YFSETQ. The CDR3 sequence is CASSLARDRSNEQFF. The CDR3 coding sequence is TGCGCCAGCAGCTTGGCCAGGGATCGGTCCAATGAGCAGTTCTTC.

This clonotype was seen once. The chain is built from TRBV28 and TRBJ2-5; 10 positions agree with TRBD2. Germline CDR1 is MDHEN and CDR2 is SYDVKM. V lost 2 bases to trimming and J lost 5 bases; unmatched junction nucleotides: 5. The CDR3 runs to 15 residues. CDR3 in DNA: TGTGCCAGCAGTTTACCTAGCGGGGGTGCGGAGACCCAGTACTTC. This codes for CASSLPSGGAETQYF.

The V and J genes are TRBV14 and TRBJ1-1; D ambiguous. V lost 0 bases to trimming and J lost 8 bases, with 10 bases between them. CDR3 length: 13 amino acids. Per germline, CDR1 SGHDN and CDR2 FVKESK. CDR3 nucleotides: TGTGCCAGCAGCCAAGACAGGAACAGAGAAGCTTTCTTT. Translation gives CASSQDRNREAFF.

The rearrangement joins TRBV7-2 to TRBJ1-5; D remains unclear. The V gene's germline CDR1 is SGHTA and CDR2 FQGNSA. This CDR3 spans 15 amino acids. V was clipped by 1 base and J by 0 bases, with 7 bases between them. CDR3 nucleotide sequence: TGTGCCAGCAGCTTAGAGGCATTTAGCAATCAGCCCCAGCATTTT. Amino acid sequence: CASSLEAFSNQPQHF.

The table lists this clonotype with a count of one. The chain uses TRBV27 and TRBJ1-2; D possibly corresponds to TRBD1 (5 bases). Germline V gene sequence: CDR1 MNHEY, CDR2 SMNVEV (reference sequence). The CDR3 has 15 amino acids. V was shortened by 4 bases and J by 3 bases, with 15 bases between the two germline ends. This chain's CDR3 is CASSSRRGTHYGYTF. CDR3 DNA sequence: TGTGCCAGCAGTTCCCGGAGAGGGACTCACTATGGCTACACCTTC.

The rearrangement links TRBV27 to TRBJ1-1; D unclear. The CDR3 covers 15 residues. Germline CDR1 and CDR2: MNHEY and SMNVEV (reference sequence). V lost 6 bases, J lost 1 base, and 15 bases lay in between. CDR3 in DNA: TGTGCCAGCAGCCTCAGGAGAGCCCGGAACACTGAAGCTTTCTTT. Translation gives CASSLRRARNTEAFF.

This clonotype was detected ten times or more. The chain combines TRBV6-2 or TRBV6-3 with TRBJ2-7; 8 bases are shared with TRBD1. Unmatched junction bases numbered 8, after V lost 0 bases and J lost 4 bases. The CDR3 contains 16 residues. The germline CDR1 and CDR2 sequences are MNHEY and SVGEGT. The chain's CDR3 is CASSYSMRQGIYEQYF. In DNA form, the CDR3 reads TGTGCCAGCAGTTACTCGATGCGACAGGGGATTTACGAGCAGTACTTC.

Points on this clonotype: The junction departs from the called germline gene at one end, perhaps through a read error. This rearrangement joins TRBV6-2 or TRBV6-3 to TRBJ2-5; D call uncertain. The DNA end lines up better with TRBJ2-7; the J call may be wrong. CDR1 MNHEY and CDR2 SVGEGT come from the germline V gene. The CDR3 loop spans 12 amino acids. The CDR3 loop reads CTSSYGKGEQYF. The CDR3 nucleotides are TGTACCAGCAGTTACGGAAAGGGCGAGCAGTACTTC.

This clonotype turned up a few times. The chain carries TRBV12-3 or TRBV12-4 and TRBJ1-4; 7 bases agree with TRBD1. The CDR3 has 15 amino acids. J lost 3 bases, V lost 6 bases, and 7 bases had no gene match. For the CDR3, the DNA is TGTGCCAGCAGACCTCCACAGGGGTCTAATGAAAAACTGTTTTTT. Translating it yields CASRPPQGSNEKLFF.

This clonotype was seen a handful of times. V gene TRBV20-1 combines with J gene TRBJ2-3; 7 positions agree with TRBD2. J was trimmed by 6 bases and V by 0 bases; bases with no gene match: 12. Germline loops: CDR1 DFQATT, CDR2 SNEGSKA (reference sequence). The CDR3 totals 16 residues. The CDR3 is CSARDFRGVIPDTQYF. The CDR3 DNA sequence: TGCAGTGCTAGAGATTTTCGGGGGGTAATCCCGGATACGCAGTATTTT.

The CDR3 sequence is CASSRTGTGLTLVPYEQYF. For the CDR3, the DNA is TGTGCCAGCAGCCGTACCGGGACAGGGCTAACCCTAGTTCCCTACGAGCAGTACTTC. The chain combines TRBV7-9 with TRBJ2-5, with 9 bases fitting TRBD1. Near its end, the DNA agrees better with TRBJ2-7, so the J call may be wrong. Germline lookup yields CDR1 SEHNR and CDR2 FQNEAQ (reference sequence). This CDR3 has 19 residues.